One and the same sample provided the 2 T cell receptor beta chains below, sequenced in a study of regulatory T cells in long-lasting Graves disease. Construction of TCR beta libraries relied on iRepertoire HTBI primers and on Arm-PCR targeting CDR3 regions. Via MiXCR, TCRdb re-called the multiplex PCR reads, giving one row per CDR3 protein. In the table there are about half a million distinct CDR3 sequences, less than 25% of which are singletons. Time point meaning: persistent/refractory GD, antithyroid drugs over 5 years with positive TRAb. Extracted RNA from PBMCs served as the source of the TCR library. Source: peripheral blood mononuclear cells (PBMCs), taken when the disease was refractory, from a patient treated with antithyroid drugs. The receptors shown here come from a female donor with Graves disease.

V is TRBV30 and J is TRBJ1-1; D is perhaps TRBD1 (5 bases). The CDR3 runs to 16 residues. V lost 5 bases to trimming and J lost 11 bases, with 30 bases between them. Germline assignment: CDR1 GTSNPN and CDR2 SVGIG (reference sequence). In nucleotides, the CDR3 is TGTGCCTGGCAGGGCAACATCGGGAGAGGGCCATCAGGCGCTTTCTTT. It yields the protein CAWQGNIGRGPSGAFF.

This clonotype was seen a handful of times. The chain carries TRBV30 and TRBJ1-6, with D tentatively TRBD1 (5 bases). CDR3 length equals 15 residues. V was clipped by 4 bases and J by 8 bases, with 18 bases between them. From germline, CDR1 is GTSNPN and CDR2 SVGIG (reference sequence). The CDR3 coding sequence is TGTGCCTGGAACCGGGGACCCACCGGAGATTCACCCCTCCACTTT. As protein: CAWNRGPTGDSPLHF.